A selection of T cell receptor beta chains follows, all from one sample in a study of blood T cell repertoires in COVID-19. Sequencing used immunoSEQ multiplex PCR; TCRdb keeps in-frame clones, though not all of them. The profile shows approximately 270,000 clones, 85% to 90% of them singletons. The sample consisted of PBMCs or T cells enriched from blood (not recorded which). Receptor source: a woman between 25 and 40 years old with acute COVID-19. Both conserved end residues are part of each CDR3.

>TRBV6-6
CASSAANTGELFF
>TRBV18
CASSRTQDNEQFF
>TRBV7-6
CASSLAPAVSNGYTF
>TRBV2
CASRPRAAGNTIYF
>TRBV25-1
CASSEPAGGSYEQYF
>TRBV7-3
CASSLKASGASTDTQYF
>TRBV13
CASSRKGTVWYQETQYF
>TRBV4-1
CASSQLHPDISYEQYF
>TRBV28
CASSRQGFGSYEQYF
>TRBV28
CASGRNREGAFF
>TRBV2
CASSVEGAQGQPQHF
>TRBV4-1
CASSQDFTGAGSSYEQYF
>TRBV6-1
CASSEYGRNEQFF
>TRBV5-1
CASSLREGGFYTEAFF
>TRBV24-1
CATSPRQGFGDQPQHF
>TRBV4-2
CASSQDRLAGDFQYF
>TRBV6-6
CASSLTPLGQGSYEQYF
>TRBV9
CASSVEALGSTDTQYF
>TRBV27
CASRMGAGGIYNEQFF
>TRBV11-3
CASSLGTGGYNEQFF
>TRBV3-1/TRBV3-2
CASSKQPGLALTDTQYF
>TRBV3-1/TRBV3-2
CASSQGQYEQYF
>TRBV28
CASSFSLGGDTEAFF
>TRBV11-3
CASSLDQYTEAFF
>TRBV18
CASSPLTGGLRNEQYF
>TRBV7-9
CASSSGQGNSYEQYF
>TRBV6-2/TRBV6-3
CASSYQRGLAQSTDTQYF
>TRBV2
CASSLTSGRETQYF
>TRBV5-6
CASSLFWSGTAHEQYF
>TRBV24-1
CATSAAGITKTQYF
>TRBV10-2
CASFNPSGSYNEQFF
>TRBV3-1/TRBV3-2
CASSRPRDRGFEKLFF
>TRBV4-3
CASSQVLGQGTAGELFF
>TRBV7-8
CASSPSTRETQYF
>TRBV10-1
CASSESVGLAGENEQFF
>TRBV18
CASSPRTAYQETQYF
>TRBV27
CASSFLGGAAELGGYTF
>TRBV6-5
CASSRGPGDYGYTF
>TRBV30
CAWARPRGTEAFF
>TRBV2
CASTQFRGANNQPQHF
>TRBV3-1/TRBV3-2
CASSRLSRETSTDTQYF
>TRBV28
CASSRPTGQGNQPQHF
>TRBV28
CASSLFRRNTGELFF
>TRBV7-9
CASSPPRREPTSKQFF
>TRBV27
CASRQGTEQFF
>TRBV7-9
CASSPSGSPADEQYF
>TRBV24-1
CATSDRRLAGHNEQFF
>TRBV10-3
CAISEAGSGANVLTF
>TRBV4-2
CASSQDRDTEAFF
>TRBV6-4
CASSDGSSSYNEQFF
>TRBV10-3
CAISERGGHGYTF